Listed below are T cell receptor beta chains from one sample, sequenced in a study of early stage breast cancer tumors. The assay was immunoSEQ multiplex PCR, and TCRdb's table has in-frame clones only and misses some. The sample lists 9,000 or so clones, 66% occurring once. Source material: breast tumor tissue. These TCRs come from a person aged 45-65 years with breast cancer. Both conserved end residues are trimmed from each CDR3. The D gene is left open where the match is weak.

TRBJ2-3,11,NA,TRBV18,ASTDESTDTQY
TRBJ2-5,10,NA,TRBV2,ASKGWPETQY
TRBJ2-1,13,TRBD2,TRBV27,ASTMGTSGGNEQF
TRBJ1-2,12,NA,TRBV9,ASSVAPRNYGYT
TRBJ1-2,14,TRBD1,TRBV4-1,ASSQEEGGGGFGYT
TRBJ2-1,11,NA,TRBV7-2,ASSGRVSNEQF
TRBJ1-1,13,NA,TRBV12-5,ASGLVLGVRTEAF
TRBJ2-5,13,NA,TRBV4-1,ASSHWRGRQETQY
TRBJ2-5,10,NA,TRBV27,ATLTRQGTQY
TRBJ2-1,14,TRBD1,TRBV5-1,ASSLGDRGMGNEQF
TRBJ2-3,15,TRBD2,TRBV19,ASSIDGTSGTRNTQY
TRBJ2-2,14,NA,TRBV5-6,ASSLLPQPNTGELF
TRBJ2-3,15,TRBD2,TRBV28,ASSSPLGGGVTDTQY
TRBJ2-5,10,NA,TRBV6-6,ASSYNKETQY
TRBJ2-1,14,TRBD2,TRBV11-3,ASSLASGGGYNEQF
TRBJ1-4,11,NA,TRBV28,ASKATGNEKLF
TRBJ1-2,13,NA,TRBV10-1,ASSESGQSHYGYT
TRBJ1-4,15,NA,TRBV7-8,ASSFGLEAATNEKLF
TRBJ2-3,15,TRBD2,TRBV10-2,ASSEWSSGDSTDTQY
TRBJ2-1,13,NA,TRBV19,ASSIAGRLDWEQF
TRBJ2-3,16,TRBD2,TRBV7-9,ASSDPRRDYEYTDTQY
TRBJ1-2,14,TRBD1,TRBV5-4,ASRLGDRGLSYGYT
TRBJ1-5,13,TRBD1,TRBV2,ASSPGQGRNQPQH
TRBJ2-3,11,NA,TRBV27,ASSRDSTDTQY
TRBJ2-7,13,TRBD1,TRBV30,AWSGRQGSSYEQY
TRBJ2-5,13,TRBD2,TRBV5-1,ASKLAGDPQETQY
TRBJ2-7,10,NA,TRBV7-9,ASSRVLYEQY
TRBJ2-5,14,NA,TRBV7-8,ASSFHLAEGGRTQY
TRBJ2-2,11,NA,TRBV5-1,ASSTGGPGELF
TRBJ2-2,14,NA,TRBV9,ASSVGVSPNTGELF
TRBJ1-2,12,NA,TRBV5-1,ASSSEGRLLGYT
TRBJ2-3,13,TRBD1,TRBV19,ASSAYHRGRDTQY
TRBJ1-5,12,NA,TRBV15,ATSRGGSNQPQH
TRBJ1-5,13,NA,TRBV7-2,ASSLVPTGNQPQH
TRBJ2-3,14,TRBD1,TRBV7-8,ASSVTGTGLRDTQY
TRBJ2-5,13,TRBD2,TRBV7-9,ASSIGSGGRQTQY
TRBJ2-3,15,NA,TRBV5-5,ASSSRGAPAGTDTQY
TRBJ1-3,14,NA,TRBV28,ASRSDQGGGGNTIY
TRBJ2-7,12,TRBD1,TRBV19,ASRRQGSSYEQY
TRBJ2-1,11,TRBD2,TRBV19,ASRGLAGASQF
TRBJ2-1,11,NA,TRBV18,ASSQTRSLEQF
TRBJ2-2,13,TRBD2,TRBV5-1,ASSGLAGETGELF
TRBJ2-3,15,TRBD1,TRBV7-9,ASSWGVPGQGKDTQY
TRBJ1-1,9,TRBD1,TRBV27,ASSFRGVAF
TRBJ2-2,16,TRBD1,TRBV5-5,ASSLKSGQGRGTGELF